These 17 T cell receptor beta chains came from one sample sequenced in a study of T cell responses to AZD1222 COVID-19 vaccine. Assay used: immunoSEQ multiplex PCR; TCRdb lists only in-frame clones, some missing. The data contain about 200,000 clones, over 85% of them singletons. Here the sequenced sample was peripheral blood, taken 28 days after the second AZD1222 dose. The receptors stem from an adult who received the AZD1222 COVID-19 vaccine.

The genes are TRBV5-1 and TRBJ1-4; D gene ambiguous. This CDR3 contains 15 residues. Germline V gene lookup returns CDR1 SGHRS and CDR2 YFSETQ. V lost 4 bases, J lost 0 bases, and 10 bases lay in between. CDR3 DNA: TGCGCCAGCAGCCGGAGGGAATCAACTAATGAAAAACTGTTTTTT. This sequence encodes CASSRRESTNEKLFF.

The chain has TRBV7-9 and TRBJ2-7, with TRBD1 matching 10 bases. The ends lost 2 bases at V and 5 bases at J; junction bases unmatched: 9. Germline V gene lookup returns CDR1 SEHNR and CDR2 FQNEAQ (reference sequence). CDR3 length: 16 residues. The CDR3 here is CASSLSWTGGRNEQYF. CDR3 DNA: TGTGCCAGCAGCTTATCCTGGACAGGGGGAAGGAACGAGCAGTACTTC.

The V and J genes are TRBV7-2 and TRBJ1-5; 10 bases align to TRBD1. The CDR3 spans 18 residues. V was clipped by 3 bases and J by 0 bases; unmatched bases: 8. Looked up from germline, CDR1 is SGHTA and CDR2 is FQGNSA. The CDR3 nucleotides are TGTGCCAGCAGCTTCTGGACAGGGGGACAATATAGCAATCAGCCCCAGCATTTT. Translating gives CASSFWTGGQYSNQPQHF.

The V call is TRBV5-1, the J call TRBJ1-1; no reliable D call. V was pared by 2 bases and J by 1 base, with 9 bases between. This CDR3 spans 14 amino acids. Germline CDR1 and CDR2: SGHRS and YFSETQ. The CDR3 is CASSFEVGNTEAFF. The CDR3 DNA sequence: TGCGCCAGCAGCTTCGAGGTGGGGAACACTGAAGCTTTCTTT.

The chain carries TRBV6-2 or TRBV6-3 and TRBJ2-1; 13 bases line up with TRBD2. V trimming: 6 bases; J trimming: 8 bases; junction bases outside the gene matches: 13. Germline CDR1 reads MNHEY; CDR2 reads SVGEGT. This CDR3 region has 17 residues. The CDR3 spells CASSRTITSGGAYEQFF. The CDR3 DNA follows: TGTGCCAGCAGCCGGACCATAACTAGCGGGGGGGCCTATGAGCAGTTCTTC.

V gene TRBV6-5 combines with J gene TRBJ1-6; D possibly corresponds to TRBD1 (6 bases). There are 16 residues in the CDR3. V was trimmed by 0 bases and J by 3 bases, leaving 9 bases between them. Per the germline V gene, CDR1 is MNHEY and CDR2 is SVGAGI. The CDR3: CASSYSGQNYNSPLHF. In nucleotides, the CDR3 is TGTGCCAGCAGTTACTCAGGACAGAACTATAATTCACCCCTCCACTTT.

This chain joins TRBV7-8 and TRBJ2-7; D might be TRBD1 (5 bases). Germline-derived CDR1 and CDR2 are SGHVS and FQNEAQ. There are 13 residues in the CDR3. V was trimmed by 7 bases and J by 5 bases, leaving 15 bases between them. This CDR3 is CASNPGLSNEQYF. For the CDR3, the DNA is TGTGCCAGCAACCCAGGGTTGAGCAACGAGCAGTACTTC.

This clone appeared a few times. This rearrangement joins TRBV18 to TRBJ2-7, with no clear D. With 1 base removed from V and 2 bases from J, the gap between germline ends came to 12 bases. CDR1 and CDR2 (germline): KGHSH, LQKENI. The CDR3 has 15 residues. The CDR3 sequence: CASSPQSVSTYEQYF. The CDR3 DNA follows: TGTGCCAGCTCACCACAGTCTGTGTCCACCTACGAGCAGTACTTC. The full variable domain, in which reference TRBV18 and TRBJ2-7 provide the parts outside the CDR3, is NAGVMQNPRHLVRRRGQEARLRCSPMKGHSHVYWYRQLPEEGLKFMVYLQKENIIDESGMPKERFSAEFPKEGPSILRIQQVVRGDSAAYFCASSPQSVSTYEQYFGPGTRLTVT.

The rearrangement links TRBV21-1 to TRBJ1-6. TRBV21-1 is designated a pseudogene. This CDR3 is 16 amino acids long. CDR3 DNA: TGTGCCAGCAGCAAAGTAAGTAGGGTGGGGGGGTCACCCCTCCACTTT. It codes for CASSKVSRVGGSPLHF.

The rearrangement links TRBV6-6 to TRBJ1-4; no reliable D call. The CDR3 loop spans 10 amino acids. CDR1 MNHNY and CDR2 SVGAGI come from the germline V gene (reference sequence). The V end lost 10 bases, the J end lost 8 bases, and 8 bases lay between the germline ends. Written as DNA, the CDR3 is TGTGCCACCTCTAGGGAAAAACTGTTTTTT. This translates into CATSREKLFF.

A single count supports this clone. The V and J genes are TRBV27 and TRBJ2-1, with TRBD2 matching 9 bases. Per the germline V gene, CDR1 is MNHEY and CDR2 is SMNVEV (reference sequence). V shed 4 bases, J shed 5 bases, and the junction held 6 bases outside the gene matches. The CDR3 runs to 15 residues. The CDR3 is CASSSPTSGHNEQFF. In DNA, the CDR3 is TGTGCCAGCAGTTCCCCGACTAGCGGCCACAATGAGCAGTTCTTC.

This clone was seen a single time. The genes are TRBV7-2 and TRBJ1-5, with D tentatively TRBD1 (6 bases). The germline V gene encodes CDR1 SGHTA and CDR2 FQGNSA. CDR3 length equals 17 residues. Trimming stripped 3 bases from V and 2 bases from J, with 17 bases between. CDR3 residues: CASSLDGGGPGNQPQHF. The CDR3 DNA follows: TGTGCCAGCAGCTTGGACGGCGGGGGGCCTGGCAATCAGCCCCAGCATTTT.

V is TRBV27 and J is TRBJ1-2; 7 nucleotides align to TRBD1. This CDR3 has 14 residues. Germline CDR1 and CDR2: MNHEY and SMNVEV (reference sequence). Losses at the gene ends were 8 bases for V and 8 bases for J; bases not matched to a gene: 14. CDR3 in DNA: TGTGCCAGCGGAATAGACAGGGTATTGGGCGGCTACACCTTC. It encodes CASGIDRVLGGYTF.

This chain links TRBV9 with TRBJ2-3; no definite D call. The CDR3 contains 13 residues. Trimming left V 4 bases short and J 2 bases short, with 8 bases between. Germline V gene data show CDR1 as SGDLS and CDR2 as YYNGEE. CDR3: CASSRAYTDTQYF. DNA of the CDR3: TGTGCCAGCAGCCGGGCCTACACAGATACGCAGTATTTT.

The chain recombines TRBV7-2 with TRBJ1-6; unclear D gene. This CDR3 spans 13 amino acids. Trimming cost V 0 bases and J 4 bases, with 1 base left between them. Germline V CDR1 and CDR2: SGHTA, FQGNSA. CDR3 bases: TGTGCCAGCAGCTTAGCGTATAATTCACCCCTCCACTTT. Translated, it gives CASSLAYNSPLHF.

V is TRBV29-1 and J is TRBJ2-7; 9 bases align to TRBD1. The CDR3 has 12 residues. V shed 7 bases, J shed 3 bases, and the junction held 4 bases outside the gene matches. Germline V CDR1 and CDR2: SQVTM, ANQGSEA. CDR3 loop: CSAGDRVYEQYF. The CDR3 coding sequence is TGCAGCGCTGGGGACAGGGTCTACGAGCAGTACTTC.

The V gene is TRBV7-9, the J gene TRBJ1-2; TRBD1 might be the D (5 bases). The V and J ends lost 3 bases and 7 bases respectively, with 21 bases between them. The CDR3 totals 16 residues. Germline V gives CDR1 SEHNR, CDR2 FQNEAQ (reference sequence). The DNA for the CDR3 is TGTGCCAGCAGCTTTCTACGGGACGCCGCCTATCGTGGCTACACCTTC. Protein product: CASSFLRDAAYRGYTF.